The rows below give T cell receptor beta chains drawn from one sample of a study of PD-L1 blockade in urothelial cancer. TCRdb's table, derived via immunoSEQ multiplex PCR, lists solely in-frame clones and lacks some. In the table there are 90,000 to 100,000 clones, 85% to 90% of which are singletons. Here the sequenced sample was PBMCs, taken around atezolizumab (anti-PD-L1) treatment. These receptors originate from a man aged 60 to 69 with urothelial cancer. The CDR3 runs from the conserved cysteine through the conserved F or W. Fields, in order: J gene, V gene, D gene, clone size, CDR3 protein, CDR3 DNA. D genes are given only for firm matches. A row's size may be missing; if present it is once, few, many or a size class.

TRBJ2-7	TRBV14	NA	NA	CASSRQATYEQYF	TGTGCCAGCAGCAGGCAGGCAACCTACGAGCAGTACTTC
TRBJ1-3	TRBV5-1	NA	few	CASSLRGQGPGNTIYF	TGCGCCAGCAGCTTACGTGGTCAGGGTCCTGGAAACACCATATATTTT
TRBJ2-5	TRBV11-2	TRBD2	NA	CASSLSPRGGPEETQYF	TGTGCCAGCAGCTTATCCCCGCGGGGAGGGCCGGAAGAGACCCAGTACTTC
TRBJ2-1	TRBV5-4	NA	NA	CASSFPGRYNEQFF	TGTGCCAGCAGCTTTCCAGGGCGCTACAATGAGCAGTTCTTC
TRBJ2-3	TRBV28	TRBD2	NA	CASSLGNFRGGRTDTQYF	TGTGCCAGCAGTTTAGGGAATTTTCGCGGCGGGAGGACAGATACGCAGTATTTT
TRBJ2-2	TRBV4-3	NA	NA	CASSQDQGWNGELFF	TGCGCCAGCAGCCAAGATCAGGGGTGGAACGGGGAGCTGTTTTTT
TRBJ1-1	TRBV2	NA	few	CASSGTEMNTEAFF	TGTGCCAGCAGTGGAACGGAGATGAACACTGAAGCTTTCTTT
TRBJ1-3	TRBV7-9	TRBD1	NA	CASSLGTGENTIYF	TGTGCCAGCAGCTTAGGGACAGGAGAAAACACCATATATTTT
TRBJ2-3	TRBV6-6	NA	NA	CASSRGGVGTDTQYF	TGTGCCAGCAGTCGGGGAGGTGTCGGTACAGATACGCAGTATTTT
TRBJ1-5	TRBV10-3	NA	NA	CAIGGSNQPQHF	TGTGCCATCGGGGGGAGCAATCAGCCCCAGCATTTT
TRBJ2-7	TRBV9	TRBD2	NA	CASSKDGGGTYEQYF	TGTGCCAGCAGCAAAGACGGGGGGGGAACCTACGAGCAGTACTTC
TRBJ1-3	TRBV19	TRBD1	NA	CASRRDRISGNTIYF	TGTGCCAGTAGGAGGGACAGGATCTCTGGAAACACCATATATTTT
TRBJ2-7	TRBV13	NA	NA	CASSLEGAREQYF	TGTGCCAGCAGCTTAGAAGGGGCTAGGGAGCAGTACTTC
TRBJ2-7	TRBV6-5	TRBD2	NA	CASSYLERGYEQYF	TGTGCCAGCAGTTATCTGGAGCGGGGGTACGAGCAGTACTTC
TRBJ1-1	TRBV11-2	TRBD1	NA	CASSLVPGQGAEAFF	TGTGCCAGCAGCTTGGTCCCGGGACAGGGGGCTGAAGCTTTCTTT
TRBJ1-5	TRBV14	TRBD1	NA	CASSHTGGTNSNQPQHF	TGTGCCAGCAGCCATACAGGGGGCACAAATAGCAATCAGCCCCAGCATTTT
TRBJ2-1	TRBV29-1	TRBD2	NA	CSVEDLASGRSGQFF	TGCAGCGTTGAAGATCTGGCTAGCGGGAGAAGTGGGCAGTTCTTC
TRBJ2-7	TRBV5-1	TRBD2	NA	CASSGTSSGGSDEQYF	TGCGCCAGCAGCGGAACCTCTAGCGGGGGGTCCGACGAGCAGTACTTC
TRBJ1-3	TRBV7-2	NA	NA	CASSPWPGNTIYF	TGTGCCAGCAGCCCGTGGCCTGGAAACACCATATATTTT
TRBJ2-7	TRBV7-2	TRBD1	NA	CASSQRQGSYEQYF	TGTGCCAGCAGCCAACGACAGGGTTCCTACGAGCAGTACTTC
TRBJ1-1	TRBV4-1	NA	NA	CASSQWTANTEAFF	TGCGCCAGCAGCCAATGGACAGCGAACACTGAAGCTTTCTTT
TRBJ2-5	TRBV19	NA	NA	CASSIGRAGGETQYF	TGTGCCAGTAGTATAGGAAGAGCAGGGGGGGAGACCCAGTACTTC
TRBJ2-2	TRBV28	NA	once	CASSSNSGGELFF	TGTGCCAGCAGTTCTAACTCCGGCGGGGAGCTGTTTTTT
TRBJ1-4	TRBV19	NA	NA	CASSFDSSTNEKLFF	TGTGCCAGTAGTTTCGACAGTTCAACTAATGAAAAACTGTTTTTT
TRBJ1-4	TRBV2	NA	few	CASSGAGKLFF	TGTGCCAGCAGTGGCGCAGGAAAACTGTTTTTT
TRBJ1-1	TRBV4-3	NA	NA	CASSPSAQETNTEAFF	TGCGCCAGCAGCCCTTCGGCACAGGAGACGAACACTGAAGCTTTCTTT
TRBJ1-2	TRBV10-3	NA	NA	CAISAGGANYGYTF	TGTGCCATCAGTGCGGGGGGCGCTAACTATGGCTACACCTTC
TRBJ1-5	TRBV4-2	TRBD1	NA	CASSKTGKDSNQPQHF	TGTGCCAGCAGCAAGACAGGGAAAGATAGCAATCAGCCCCAGCATTTT
TRBJ2-5	TRBV5-6	TRBD2	NA	CASSPGGAGVMLETQYF	TGTGCCAGCAGCCCCGGGGGGGCGGGAGTAATGTTAGAGACCCAGTACTTC